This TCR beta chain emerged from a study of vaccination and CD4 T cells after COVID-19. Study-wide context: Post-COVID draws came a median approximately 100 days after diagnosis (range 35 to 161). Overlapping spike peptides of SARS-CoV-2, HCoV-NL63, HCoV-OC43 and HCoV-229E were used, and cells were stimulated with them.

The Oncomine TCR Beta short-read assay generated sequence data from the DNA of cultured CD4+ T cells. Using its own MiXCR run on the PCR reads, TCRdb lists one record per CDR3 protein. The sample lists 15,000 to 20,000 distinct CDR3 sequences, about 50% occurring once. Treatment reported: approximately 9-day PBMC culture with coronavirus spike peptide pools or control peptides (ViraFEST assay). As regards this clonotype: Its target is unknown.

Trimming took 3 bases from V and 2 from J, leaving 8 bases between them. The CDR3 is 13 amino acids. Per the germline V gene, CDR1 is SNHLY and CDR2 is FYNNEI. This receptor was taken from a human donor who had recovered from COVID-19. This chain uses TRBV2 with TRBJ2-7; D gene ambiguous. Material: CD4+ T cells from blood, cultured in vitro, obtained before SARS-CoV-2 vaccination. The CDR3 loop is CASSDGLAYEQYF. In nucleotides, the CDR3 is TGTGCCAGCAGTGACGGGCTAGCCTACGAGCAGTACTTC.